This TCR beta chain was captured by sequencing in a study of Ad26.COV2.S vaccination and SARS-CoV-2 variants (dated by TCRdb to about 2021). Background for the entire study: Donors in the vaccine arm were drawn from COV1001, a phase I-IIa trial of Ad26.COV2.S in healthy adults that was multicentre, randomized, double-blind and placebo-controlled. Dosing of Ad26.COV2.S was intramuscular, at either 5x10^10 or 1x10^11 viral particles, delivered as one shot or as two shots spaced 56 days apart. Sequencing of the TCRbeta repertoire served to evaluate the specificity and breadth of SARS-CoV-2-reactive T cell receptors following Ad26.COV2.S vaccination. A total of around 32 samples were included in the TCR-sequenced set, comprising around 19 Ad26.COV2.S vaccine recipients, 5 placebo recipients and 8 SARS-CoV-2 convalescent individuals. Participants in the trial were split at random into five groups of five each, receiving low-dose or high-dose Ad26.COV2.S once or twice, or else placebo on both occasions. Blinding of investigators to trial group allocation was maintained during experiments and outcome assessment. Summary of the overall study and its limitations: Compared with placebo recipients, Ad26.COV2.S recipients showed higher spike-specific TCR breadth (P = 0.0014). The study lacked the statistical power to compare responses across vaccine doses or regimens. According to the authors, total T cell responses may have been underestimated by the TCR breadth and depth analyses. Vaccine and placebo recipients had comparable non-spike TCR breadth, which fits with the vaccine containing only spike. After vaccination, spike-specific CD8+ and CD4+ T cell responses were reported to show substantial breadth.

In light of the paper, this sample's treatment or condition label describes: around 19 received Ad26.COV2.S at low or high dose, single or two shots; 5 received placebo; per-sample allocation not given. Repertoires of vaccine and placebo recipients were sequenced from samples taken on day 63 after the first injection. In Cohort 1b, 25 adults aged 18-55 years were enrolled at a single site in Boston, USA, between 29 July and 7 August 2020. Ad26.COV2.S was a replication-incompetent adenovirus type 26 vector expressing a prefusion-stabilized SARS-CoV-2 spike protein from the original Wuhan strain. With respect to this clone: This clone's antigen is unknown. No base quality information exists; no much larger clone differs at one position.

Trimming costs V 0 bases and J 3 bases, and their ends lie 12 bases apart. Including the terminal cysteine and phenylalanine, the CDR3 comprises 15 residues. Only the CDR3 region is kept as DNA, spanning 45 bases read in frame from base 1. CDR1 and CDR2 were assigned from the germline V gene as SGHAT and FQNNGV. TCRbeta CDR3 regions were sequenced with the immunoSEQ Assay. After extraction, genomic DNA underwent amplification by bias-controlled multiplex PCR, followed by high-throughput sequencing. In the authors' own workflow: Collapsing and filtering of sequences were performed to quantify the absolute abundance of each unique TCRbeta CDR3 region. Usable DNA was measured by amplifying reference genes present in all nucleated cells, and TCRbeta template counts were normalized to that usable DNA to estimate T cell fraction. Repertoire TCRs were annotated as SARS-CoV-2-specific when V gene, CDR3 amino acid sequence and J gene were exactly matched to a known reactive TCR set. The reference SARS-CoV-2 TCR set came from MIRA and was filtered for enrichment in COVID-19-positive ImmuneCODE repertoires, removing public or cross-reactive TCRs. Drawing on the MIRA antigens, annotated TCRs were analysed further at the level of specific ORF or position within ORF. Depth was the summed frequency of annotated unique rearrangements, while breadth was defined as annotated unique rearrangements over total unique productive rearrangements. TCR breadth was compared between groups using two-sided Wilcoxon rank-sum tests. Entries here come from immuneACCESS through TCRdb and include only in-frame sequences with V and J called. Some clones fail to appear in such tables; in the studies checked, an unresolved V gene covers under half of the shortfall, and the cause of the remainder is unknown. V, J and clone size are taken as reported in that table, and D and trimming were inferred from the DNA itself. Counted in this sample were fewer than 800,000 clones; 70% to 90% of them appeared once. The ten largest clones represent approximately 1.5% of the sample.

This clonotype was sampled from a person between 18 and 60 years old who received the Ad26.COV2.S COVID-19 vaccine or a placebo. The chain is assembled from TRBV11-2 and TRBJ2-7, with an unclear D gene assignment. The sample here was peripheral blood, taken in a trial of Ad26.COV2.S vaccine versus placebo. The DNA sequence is TGTGCCAGCAGCTTAGATTGGCAGCAGTTCTACGAGCAGTACTTC. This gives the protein CASSLDWQQFYEQYF.